Listed here are 28 T cell receptor beta chains from one sample, sequenced in a study of blood T cell repertoires in COVID-19. Clones were read by immunoSEQ multiplex PCR, and TCRdb kept only the in-frame ones, dropping some. This sample has about 94,000 clones, with 80% to 85% found just once. The sample taken for sequencing was peripheral blood. The receptors shown here come from a man aged 55 to 70 with acute or convalescent COVID-19.

The V call is TRBV11-2, the J call TRBJ1-2; TRBD1 is a possible D gene (5 bases). Germline CDR1 and CDR2: SGHAT and FQNNGV. V was cut by 0 bases and J by 3 bases, with 8 bases left in between. This CDR3 region has 14 residues. Written as DNA, the CDR3 is TGTGCCAGCAGCTTAGAGGGGGGTGACTATGGCTACACCTTC. Translation gives CASSLEGGDYGYTF.

The gene calls are TRBV10-2 and TRBJ1-1; D not certain. This CDR3 is built from 14 residues. Trimming left V 4 bases short and J 1 base short, with 10 bases between. The germline CDR1 and CDR2 sequences are WSHSY and SAAADI. The CDR3 sequence: CASSGGAENTEAFF. DNA for the CDR3: TGCGCCAGCAGTGGAGGCGCAGAGAACACTGAAGCTTTCTTT.

This chain connects TRBV29-1 to TRBJ1-2; D call uncertain. CDR3 length: 11 amino acids. V lost 2 bases and J 8 bases, leaving 9 bases between the germline ends. Per germline, CDR1 SQVTM and CDR2 ANQGSEA. The CDR3 reads CSVETVRGYTF. The CDR3 nucleotides read TGCAGCGTTGAAACCGTGCGGGGCTACACCTTC.

V and J are TRBV1 and TRBJ1-4; TRBD1 is taken as the D call from the table, unchecked against the DNA. TRBV1 is shown as a pseudogene. The CDR3 length is 18 residues. CDR3 DNA sequence: TGCACCAGCAGCCAAGATGAAATCAAGTCACAGGGGGTTCTAGAACTGTTTTTT. Protein sequence: CTSSQDEIKSQGVLELFF.

The chain combines TRBV2 with TRBJ2-5, with 9 bases matching TRBD1. The germline CDR1 and CDR2 sequences are SNHLY and FYNNEI. The CDR3 totals 13 residues. The V gene end was trimmed by 7 bases and the J gene end by 5 bases; junction bases not matched to a gene: 5. The CDR3 region has the DNA TGTGCCAGCAAAGTCGACAGGGGGGAGACCCAGTACTTC. Translating it yields CASKVDRGETQYF. Drawing the rest from reference TRBV2 and TRBJ2-5, the complete variable domain is EPEVTQTPSHQVTQMGQEVILRCVPISNHLYFYWYRQILGQKVEFLVSFYNNEISEKSEIFDDQFSVERPDGSNFTLKIRSTKLEDSAMYFCASKVDRGETQYFGPGTRLLVL.

This clone was observed a handful of times. The chain combines TRBV7-9 with TRBJ1-2; perhaps TRBD1 as D (6 bases). The V end lost 4 bases, the J end lost 8 bases, and 17 bases lay between the germline ends. CDR3 length: 14 amino acids. Per the germline V gene, CDR1 is SEHNR and CDR2 is FQNEAQ (reference sequence). In nucleotides, the CDR3 is TGTGCCAGCAGCTCCGCTCGGCGGGGGCTGGGCTACACCTTC. Residues: CASSSARRGLGYTF.

The table lists this clone with a few counts. This chain links TRBV3-1 (or the pseudogene TRBV3-2) with TRBJ1-2, with TRBD1 identical over 8 bases. The CDR3 length is 14 residues. CDR1 and CDR2 (germline): LGHDT, YNNKEL (reference sequence). Trimming removed 2 bases from V and 6 bases from J; junction bases left unmatched: 5. As DNA, the CDR3 is TGTGCCAGCAGCCAATTACAGGGGGATCATGGCTACACCTTC. Its protein product is CASSQLQGDHGYTF.

The chain is built from TRBV3-1 (or the pseudogene TRBV3-2) and TRBJ2-4, with no clear D. The length of the CDR3 is 16 residues. Looked up from germline, CDR1 is LGHDT and CDR2 is YNNKEL (reference sequence). V was pared by 4 bases and J by 1 base, with 14 bases between. CDR3 DNA sequence: TGTGCCAGCAGCCCCCCCTCCCTCTCCGCCAAAAACATTCAGTACTTC. It specifies CASSPPSLSAKNIQYF.

The rearrangement links TRBV7-2 to TRBJ2-3; tentatively, D is TRBD1 (5 bases). The CDR3 covers 15 residues. The V end was cut by 1 base, the J end by 1 base, with 9 bases between. Germline V lookup: CDR1 SGHTA, CDR2 FQGNSA. The CDR3 protein is CASSLGQRRTDTQYF. CDR3 coding DNA: TGTGCCAGCAGCTTAGGACAGAGACGCACAGATACGCAGTATTTT.

The rearrangement links TRBV18 to TRBJ1-3; 7 nucleotides align to TRBD1. V trimming: 4 bases; J trimming: 0 bases; junction bases outside the gene matches: 3. CDR3 size: 15 residues. The germline CDR1 and CDR2 sequences are KGHSH and LQKENI. The CDR3 here is CASSQGANSGNTIYF. The CDR3 nucleotides are TGTGCCAGCTCACAGGGGGCGAACTCTGGAAACACCATATATTTT.

This clone was picked up many times. The chain couples TRBV12-5 to TRBJ2-1; 9 positions agree with TRBD1. This CDR3 has 13 residues. J was trimmed by 16 bases and V by 1 base; bases with no gene match: 8. Germline V gene lookup returns CDR1 LGHNT and CDR2 FRNRAP. The CDR3 is CASGLGAGTGSFF. CDR3 in DNA: TGTGCTAGTGGTTTGGGAGCCGGGACAGGGAGCTTCTTC.

The chain carries TRBV10-3 and TRBJ1-6; D is possibly TRBD1 (6 bases). V lost 10 bases, J lost 4 bases, and 17 bases lay in between. CDR1 ENHRY and CDR2 SYGVKD come from the germline V gene. The CDR3 spans 15 residues. Written as DNA, the CDR3 is TGTGCCACTAAGATCGGGACACCTTATAATTCACCCCTCCACTTT. It is translated as CATKIGTPYNSPLHF.

This chain links TRBV7-6 with TRBJ2-5; D is perhaps TRBD1 (5 bases). This CDR3 contains 16 residues. CDR1 is SGHVS, CDR2 FNYEAQ, per germline. The V end lost 1 base, the J end lost 9 bases, and 21 bases lay between the germline ends. The CDR3: CASSLVLTGGPPAQYF. As DNA, the CDR3 is TGTGCCAGCAGCTTAGTTCTCACAGGCGGCCCACCGGCCCAGTACTTC.

The chain links TRBV29-1 to TRBJ2-3; D is possibly TRBD1 (6 bases). Germline-derived CDR1 and CDR2 are SQVTM and ANQGSEA. The length of the CDR3 is 14 residues. Trimming shortened V by 1 base and J by 4 bases, and 12 bases separated the two germline ends. CDR3: CSVEGGPRADTQYF. The CDR3 DNA is TGCAGCGTTGAAGGGGGGCCGAGGGCAGATACGCAGTATTTT.

This clone was found many times. The chain is built from TRBV6-5 and TRBJ1-1; no clear D. CDR3 length: 15 residues. The germline V gene has CDR1 MNHEY and CDR2 SVGAGI. Trimming took off 5 bases at V and 1 base at J, with 14 bases between the two ends. The CDR3 DNA follows: TGTGCCAGCAGTACCCAAACAGAGAAGAACACTGAAGCTTTCTTT. As protein: CASSTQTEKNTEAFF.

This chain joins TRBV5-1 and TRBJ1-4; D perhaps matches TRBD1 (6 bases). The V gene's germline CDR1 is SGHRS and CDR2 YFSETQ. Trimming took off 3 bases at V and 4 bases at J, with 19 bases between the two ends. The CDR3 spans 17 residues. The CDR3 bases are TGCGCCAGCAGCTACTCACCCACAGGGCCACTTAATGAAAAACTGTTTTTT. It specifies CASSYSPTGPLNEKLFF.

The rearrangement joins TRBV10-3 to TRBJ1-2, with D perhaps matching TRBD1 (5 bases). This CDR3 has 15 amino acids. Germline V lookup: CDR1 ENHRY, CDR2 SYGVKD. Trimming shortened V by 2 bases and J by 7 bases, and 17 bases separated the two germline ends. The DNA of the CDR3 is TGTGCCATCAGTGAGCCCGTTCTCGCGGGGGGTGGCTACACCTTC. As protein: CAISEPVLAGGGYTF.

The CDR3 is CASRAESGNTIYF. Written as DNA, the CDR3 is TGTGCCAGCAGGGCGGAGTCTGGAAACACCATATATTTT. The chain recombines TRBV12-3 or TRBV12-4 with TRBJ1-3, with D unresolved. The CDR3 length is 13 residues. The V and J ends lost 6 bases and 1 base respectively, with 7 bases between them.

This clone was seen a few times. V gene TRBV6-5 combines with J gene TRBJ2-7, with TRBD1 identical over 11 bases. V gave up 8 bases and J gave up 5 bases; unmatched junction bases: 8. The CDR3 is made up of 14 amino acids. CDR1 and CDR2 (germline): MNHEY, SVGAGI. CDR3 sequence: CASETWDRGDEQYF. CDR3 nucleotide sequence: TGTGCCAGCGAGACTTGGGACAGGGGGGACGAGCAGTACTTC.

V and J are TRBV7-3 and TRBJ2-3; 7 positions agree with TRBD1. The V gene's germline CDR1 is SGHTA and CDR2 FQGTGA. The CDR3 extends over 14 amino acids. V dropped 4 bases and J dropped 2; count of bases not matched to a gene: 3. The chain's CDR3 is CASSSGQTTDTQYF. CDR3 coding DNA: TGTGCCAGCAGCTCGGGACAGACCACAGATACGCAGTATTTT.

The genes are TRBV5-5 and TRBJ2-2, with D perhaps matching TRBD1 (5 bases). This CDR3 contains 14 residues. Trimming removed 0 bases at V and 3 bases at J, with 6 bases between. CDR1 and CDR2 (germline): SGHKS, YYEKEE (reference sequence). DNA of the CDR3: TGTGCCAGCAGCTTGGGACAGCACACCGGGGAGCTGTTTTTT. This encodes CASSLGQHTGELFF.

The V and J genes are TRBV5-6 and TRBJ1-1; 8 bases align to TRBD1. Trimming at V came to 1 base and at J to 5 bases, leaving 7 bases not matched to a gene. This CDR3 has 15 amino acids. Germline V CDR1 and CDR2: SGHDT, YYEEEE. The DNA of the CDR3 is TGTGCCAGCAGCTTGCCTGACAGGGGAAGTACTGAAGCTTTCTTT. It codes for CASSLPDRGSTEAFF.

Points on this clone: Other DNA sequences in the sample encode the same CDR3. This chain uses TRBV19 with TRBJ1-5; D possibly corresponds to TRBD1 (6 bases). Germline CDR1 LNHDA, CDR2 SQIVND (reference sequence). The CDR3 length is 13 residues. Trimming stripped 5 bases from V and 6 bases from J, with 11 bases between. CDR3 nucleotide sequence: TGTGCCAGTAGTGCAGGGGTCCGTCAGCCCCAGCATTTT. Amino acid sequence: CASSAGVRQPQHF.

V and J are TRBV4-1 and TRBJ1-2; D remains ambiguous. Trimming stripped 0 bases from V and 5 bases from J, with 16 bases between. Germline loops: CDR1 MGHRA, CDR2 YSYEKL. CDR3 length: 16 residues. CDR3 loop: CASSQDRSGFRYGYTF. CDR3 in DNA: TGCGCCAGCAGCCAAGATCGGTCGGGGTTTCGGTATGGCTACACCTTC.

This clone was seen a few times. CDR3 sequence reads: CASTTGDLSGNTIYF. CDR3 DNA: TGTGCCAGCACCACAGGGGACCTCTCTGGAAACACCATATATTTT. The V and J genes are TRBV2 and TRBJ1-3; 7 nucleotides agree with TRBD1. V lost 7 bases, J lost 0 bases, and 6 bases stayed unmatched. The germline gives CDR1 SNHLY, CDR2 FYNNEI. This CDR3 region has 15 residues.

This clone has a handful of counts. The chain joins TRBV5-8 to TRBJ1-2; unclear D gene. This CDR3 spans 13 amino acids. The V gene lost 5 bases and the J gene lost 0 bases, with 8 bases spanning the gap. The germline CDR1 and CDR2 sequences are SGHTS and YDEGEE. CDR3 loop: CASSLLTNYGYTF. The CDR3 DNA reads as TGTGCCAGCAGTCTACTGACTAACTATGGCTACACCTTC.

J is TRBJ2-7 and V is TRBV4-3; D is undetermined. The V gene lost 0 bases and the J gene lost 2 bases, with 11 bases spanning the gap. This CDR3 has 15 residues. CDR1 is LGHNA and CDR2 is YSLEER in the germline V gene. CDR3 sequence (DNA): TGCGCCAGCAGCCAAGACAACCAGGCCGCCTACGAGCAGTACTTC. Amino acids: CASSQDNQAAYEQYF.

The V and J genes are TRBV18 and TRBJ1-3; no firm D call. Germline V gene data show CDR1 as KGHSH and CDR2 as LQKENI. V was pared by 3 bases and J by 5 bases, with 8 bases between. The CDR3 has 13 amino acids. The CDR3 DNA reads TGTGCCAGCTCACCGAACAGTCGAAACACCATATATTTT. Residues: CASSPNSRNTIYF.